This entry lists 10 T cell receptor beta chains sequenced from one sample in a study of response to subunit inactivated influenza vaccine. Using its own MiXCR run on the RT-PCR reads, TCRdb lists one record per CDR3 protein. The sample includes under 550,000 distinct CDR3 sequences, less than 7.5% of them seen just once. Sequences were derived from PBMCs from blood, sampled less than 30 months after vaccination. The receptors stem from a man aged 50 to 69 who received an inactivated influenza vaccine.

This clonotype came up many times. This chain connects TRBV4-1 to TRBJ1-1; D perhaps matches TRBD1 (5 bases). Trimming shortened V by 0 bases and J by 10 bases, and 15 bases separated the two germline ends. Per germline, CDR1 MGHRA and CDR2 YSYEKL. There are 14 residues in the CDR3. CDR3 in amino acids: CASSQEWGQAAAFF. In nucleotides, the CDR3 is TGCGCCAGCAGCCAAGAGTGGGGCCAGGCCGCAGCTTTCTTT.

This sequence joins TRBV19 and TRBJ2-7; D not certain. The CDR3 covers 13 residues. V was shortened by 10 bases and J by 1 base, with 14 bases between the two germline ends. CDR1 is LNHDA, CDR2 SQIVND, per germline (reference sequence). The chain's CDR3 is CATASTESYEQYF. DNA of the CDR3: TGTGCCACCGCATCGACGGAATCCTACGAGCAGTACTTC.

In its sample, this clonotype was seen a few times. The chain joins TRBV29-1 to TRBJ2-5, with D perhaps matching TRBD2 (5 bases). CDR1 and CDR2 from the germline V gene are SQVTM and ANQGSEA. The CDR3 sequence is 12 residues long. V lost 4 bases, J lost 8 bases, and 14 bases lay in between. Here the CDR3 reads CSVGGPRETQYF. The CDR3 coding sequence is TGCAGCGTTGGAGGACCGAGGGAAACCCAGTACTTC.

This clonotype has more than one count but fewer than ten. The chain combines TRBV14 with TRBJ2-1, with 9 bases that match TRBD2. Germline assignment: CDR1 SGHDN and CDR2 FVKESK. The CDR3 is 18 residues long. The trim removed 3 bases at V and 5 bases at J, leaving 14 bases unmatched. CDR3 DNA sequence: TGTGCCAGCAGCCATCGTGAGCTAGCGGGACCGTCCCACAATGAGCAGTTCTTC. Translation gives CASSHRELAGPSHNEQFF.

This clonotype occurred many times. V is TRBV7-9 and J is TRBJ1-2, with D uncertain. The V and J ends lost 1 base and 3 bases respectively, with 9 bases between them. The CDR3 contains 14 residues. CDR1 and CDR2 (germline): SEHNR, FQNEAQ (reference sequence). CDR3 DNA: TGTGCCAGCAGCTTAGGAGATCCGCACTATGGCTACACCTTC. This gives the protein CASSLGDPHYGYTF.

V and J are TRBV28 and TRBJ2-7; no firm D call. The CDR3 covers 14 residues. The V gene lost 2 bases and the J gene lost 2 bases, with 10 bases spanning the gap. Germline V gene data show CDR1 as MDHEN and CDR2 as SYDVKM. The CDR3 DNA reads TGTGCCAGCAGTTTAACCCGACAACCCTACGAGCAGTACTTC. It codes for CASSLTRQPYEQYF.

The chain recombines TRBV7-6 with TRBJ1-1; weak D call: TRBD1 (5 bases). V was trimmed by 7 bases and J by 2 bases, leaving 14 bases between them. Germline V gene lookup returns CDR1 SGHVS and CDR2 FNYEAQ. This CDR3 spans 14 amino acids. CDR3 in amino acids: CASNAGGSNTEAFF. CDR3 sequence (DNA): TGTGCCAGCAACGCGGGGGGGTCTAACACTGAAGCTTTCTTT.

This clonotype turned up a few times. The gene calls are TRBV21-1 and TRBJ2-1. TRBV21-1 is a pseudogene. The CDR3 is made up of 15 amino acids. The CDR3 sequence is CASSKKVISYNEQFF. The DNA of the CDR3 is TGTGCCAGCAGCAAAAAGGTGATCTCCTACAATGAGCAGTTCTTC.

This clonotype showed up many times. The rearrangement joins TRBV27 to TRBJ1-2, with 7 bases fitting TRBD1. The CDR3 spans 12 residues. Unmatched junction bases numbered 0, after V lost 5 bases and J lost 3 bases. CDR1 MNHEY and CDR2 SMNVEV come from the germline V gene (reference sequence). CDR3 amino acids: CASSGTDYGYTF. The CDR3 bases are TGTGCCAGCAGTGGGACAGACTATGGCTACACCTTC.

This clonotype was found a few times. J is TRBJ2-3 and V is TRBV18, with 8 bases lining up with TRBD2. Germline V gene data show CDR1 as KGHSH and CDR2 as LQKENI. V shed 6 bases and J 0 bases; nucleotides not matched to a gene: 8. The CDR3 runs to 16 residues. CDR3 coding DNA: TGTGCCAGCTCCCCAGTAGCGGGGACCAGCACAGATACGCAGTATTTT. It is translated as CASSPVAGTSTDTQYF.